This T cell receptor (beta chain) was retrieved from a study of radiotherapy plus CTLA-4 blockade in lung cancer. The CDR3 sequence is 15 residues long. Germline-derived CDR1 and CDR2 are SGHVS and FQNEAQ. V lost 5 bases and J 0 bases, leaving 11 bases between the germline ends. Assay: immunoSEQ multiplex PCR; the TCRdb copy retains only in-frame clones and omits some. The table records about 88,000 clones, about two thirds of them present only once. This clone was recorded once. Alongside CTLA-4 blockade with ipilimumab, patients with chemo-refractory metastatic non-small-cell lung cancer received focal radiation.

This rearrangement joins TRBV7-8 to TRBJ2-1; the D gene is possibly TRBD1 (6 bases). The receptor comes from a human donor with non-small cell lung cancer that progressed on radiotherapy plus ipilimumab. The source material was peripheral blood, sampled from a patient treated with radiotherapy plus ipilimumab. In DNA, the CDR3 is TGTGCCAGCAGCAAACAGGGAAGCTCCTACAATGAGCAGTTCTTC. It yields the protein CASSKQGSSYNEQFF.